Below are 13 T cell receptor beta chains sequenced from a single sample in a study of identical twins. Each CDR3 protein gets one entry after TCRdb re-called the 5' RACE reads with MiXCR. The sample has about 460,000 distinct CDR3 sequences; about 14% are singletons. In addition, the sample was reused for a study of yellow fever vaccine responses in identical twins.

Source material: CD4+ T cells sorted from blood. These receptors were obtained from a woman in her late teens or twenties in good health.

This clonotype was counted ten times or more. The chain employs TRBV3-1 and TRBJ2-7; 10 nucleotides agree with TRBD1. CDR1 and CDR2 from the germline V gene are LGHDT and YNNKEL (reference sequence). The V and J ends lost 1 base and 3 bases, in that order; junction bases with no gene match: 0. This CDR3 is 14 amino acids long. This CDR3 is CASSQGTGGYEQYF. The CDR3 DNA reads TGTGCCAGCAGCCAAGGGACAGGGGGCTACGAGCAGTACTTC.

This clonotype occurred a few times. The chain joins TRBV4-1 to TRBJ2-7, with TRBD2 as a possible D gene (6 bases). CDR3 length: 16 amino acids. Germline loops: CDR1 MGHRA, CDR2 YSYEKL. V lost 4 bases to trimming and J lost 0 bases, with 16 bases between them. The CDR3 protein is CASSRLGTGSSYEQYF. The CDR3 DNA is TGCGCCAGCAGCCGGCTGGGCACCGGGAGCTCCTACGAGCAGTACTTC.

This clonotype was detected ten times or more. J is TRBJ1-5 and V is TRBV7-2; 7 bases agree with TRBD1. Losses at the gene ends were 3 bases for V and 3 bases for J; bases not matched to a gene: 5. There are 15 residues in the CDR3. In germline, CDR1 is SGHTA, CDR2 FQGNSA. CDR3 loop: CASSLGTGANQPQHF. CDR3 coding DNA: TGTGCCAGCAGCTTGGGAACAGGGGCCAATCAGCCCCAGCATTTT.

This clonotype was counted between two and nine times. This chain connects TRBV15 to TRBJ2-2, with 8 bases fitting TRBD1. The CDR3 consists of 16 residues. CDR1 and CDR2 (germline): LNHNV, YYDKDF (reference sequence). The junction had 9 bases not matched to a gene; V was cut back by 5 bases and J by 4 bases. Here the CDR3 DNA reads TGTGCCACCAGCCCGGACAGGGTTTGGAGCACCGGGGAGCTGTTTTTT. Protein: CATSPDRVWSTGELFF.

This clonotype was detected only a few times. The CDR3 nucleotides are TGCGCCAGCAGCCAACAGGACAGGGCTGGAAACACCATATATTTT. Translated, it gives CASSQQDRAGNTIYF. V is TRBV4-1 and J is TRBJ1-3; 8 nucleotides align to TRBD1. Germline V gene sequence: CDR1 MGHRA, CDR2 YSYEKL. CDR3 size: 15 residues. Unmatched junction bases numbered 2, after V lost 2 bases and J lost 2 bases.

This chain joins TRBV2 and TRBJ2-3; D is unclear. CDR1 and CDR2 from the germline V gene are SNHLY and FYNNEI. Trimming removed 5 bases from V and 8 bases from J, with 14 bases in between. The CDR3 extends over 13 amino acids. CDR3 DNA sequence: TGTGCCAGCAGTCCCCAACAGTTTGGTACGCAGTATTTT. The encoded protein is CASSPQQFGTQYF. Together with reference TRBV2 and TRBJ2-3, the CDR3 gives the full variable domain: EPEVTQTPSHQVTQMGQEVILRCVPISNHLYFYWYRQILGQKVEFLVSFYNNEISEKSEIFDDQFSVERPDGSNFTLKIRSTKLEDSAMYFCASSPQQFGTQYFGPGTRLTVL.

The CDR3 DNA reads TGCGCCAGCAGCCCAGGGACTAGCGGGGGAGTGGAGACCCAGTACTTC. Its translation is CASSPGTSGGVETQYF. This chain connects TRBV5-1 to TRBJ2-5; the match to TRBD2 covers 14 bases. The junction had 7 bases not matched to a gene; V was cut back by 4 bases and J by 5 bases. Germline CDR1 and CDR2: SGHRS and YFSETQ. This CDR3 is 16 amino acids long.

The rearrangement uses TRBV20-1 and TRBJ2-7; D is possibly TRBD1 (6 bases). The ends were cut back, 0 bases at V and 1 base at J, with 10 bases in the middle. CDR1 and CDR2 (germline): DFQATT, SNEGSKA (reference sequence). The CDR3 extends over 14 amino acids. Here the CDR3 DNA reads TGCAGTGCTAGAGACCCAAGGGGGTCCTACGAGCAGTACTTC. Its translation: CSARDPRGSYEQYF.

This clonotype has more than one count but fewer than ten. The V call is TRBV18, the J call TRBJ1-1; maybe TRBD1 (5 bases). Germline CDR1 reads KGHSH; CDR2 reads LQKENI. CDR3 length: 14 residues. Trimming took 3 bases from V and 1 from J, leaving 9 bases between them. In DNA form, the CDR3 reads TGTGCCAGCTCACCGTTGGGGACGAACACTGAAGCTTTCTTT. Translated, it gives CASSPLGTNTEAFF.

This clonotype came up a few times. The gene calls are TRBV5-1 and TRBJ2-7, with a possible D match to TRBD2 (5 bases). The germline V gene has CDR1 SGHRS and CDR2 YFSETQ. This CDR3 is built from 15 residues. Trimming pared 0 bases from V and 2 bases from J, leaving 12 bases between. CDR3 in amino acids: CASSLGSGKAYEQYF. The CDR3 DNA reads as TGCGCCAGCAGCTTGGGATCGGGGAAGGCCTACGAGCAGTACTTC.

The V gene is TRBV19, the J gene TRBJ2-3, with D perhaps TRBD2 (5 bases). The V and J ends lost 3 bases and 1 base respectively, with 8 bases between them. CDR3 size: 14 residues. Germline-derived CDR1 and CDR2 are LNHDA and SQIVND (reference sequence). This CDR3 is CASSIGAGTDTQYF. Here the CDR3 DNA reads TGTGCCAGTAGTATCGGAGCGGGCACAGATACGCAGTATTTT.

This chain joins TRBV3-1 and TRBJ2-7; 13 positions match TRBD2. The CDR3 is 17 amino acids. J lost 7 bases, V lost 0 bases, and 9 bases had no gene match. The germline gives CDR1 LGHDT, CDR2 YNNKEL (reference sequence). CDR3 region: CASSQDGTSGVRGEQYF. Here the CDR3 DNA reads TGTGCCAGCAGCCAAGACGGGACTAGCGGGGTACGGGGGGAGCAGTACTTC.

At least ten counts were recorded for this clonotype. The genes are TRBV12-3 or TRBV12-4 and TRBJ2-1, with TRBD2 as a possible D gene (5 bases). Between the trimmed V and J ends, which lost 3 bases and 7 bases, there was a span of 19 bases. This CDR3 contains 16 residues. The CDR3 DNA sequence: TGTGCCAGCAGTTTCCCCAACGGGGTAGGTAGGAATGAGCAGTTCTTC. This gives the protein CASSFPNGVGRNEQFF.